This TCR beta chain is drawn from a study of STAT5B mutations in CD4+ large granular lymphocyte leukemia. The CDR3 covers 11 residues. Germline CDR1 reads SQVTM; CDR2 reads ANQGSEA. The germline V and J ends were trimmed by 8 bases and 9 bases, with 14 bases remaining between them. In its sample, this clone was seen once. Per the study methods: Lowest detectable productive clonotype frequency was 2.59 x 10-5. Here immunoSEQ multiplex PCR was the method, and the copy in TCRdb shows in-frame clones only, minus some. That table supplies the V and J calls and clone size; D and trimming were determined from the DNA. Of about 24,000 clones detected, approximately 75% appear once; the ten largest clones hold 0.55% to 0.75%.

Sequencing was done on a sample of CD4+ T cells from blood buffy coats. The gene calls are TRBV29-1 and TRBJ2-1; weak D call: TRBD2 (5 bases). The sequence was obtained from a human donor in good health. CDR3 nucleotides: TGCAGCACAATCTCTAGCTCTGAGCAGTTCTTC. This translates into CSTISSSEQFF.